Sequencing of this T cell receptor (beta chain) was carried out in a study of naive and memory T cell subsets (dated by TCRdb to the late 2010s). Looking at the study overall: The study applied an open-source, UMI-based TCR alpha and beta sequencing pipeline to sorted naive and memory peripheral blood T cell subsets. Complete agreement was observed between the functional CMV T cell responses and the IgG serology results. RNA was DNase-treated and reverse transcribed with TCR constant-region primers, mostly using SuperScript III. The full study reports these points: No ground truth was available to validate the repertoire findings for the naive and memory subsets. Each clonotype was defined as a single alpha or beta chain sequence rather than as a paired alpha/beta receptor. RNA-based TCR counts may be influenced by expression changes linked to T cell activation and differentiation. The abundance of TCRs followed a power law with an exponent that differed between naive and memory subsets yet stayed consistent across the three individuals. In both CD4 and CD8 cells, going from naive through CM, EM and EMRA, the Gini index went up while Shannon and inverse Simpson diversity went down. A few larger clonotypes were found in naive repertoires, especially CD8, and these larger clonotypes were possibly memory cells re-expressing CD45RA. After error correction, only a single occurrence was seen for over 85% of naive TCR sequences, so much steeper abundance distributions were produced than in memory subsets.

CDR1 and CDR2 were assigned from the germline V gene (reference sequence) as SEHNR and FQNEAQ. Relative to germline, V is missing 5 bases and J is missing 8 bases, with 13 bases of the junction outside any gene match. From the cysteine through the phenylalanine, the CDR3 covers 16 amino acids. This entry keeps only the CDR3 DNA: 48 bases, framed from base 1. TCR alpha and beta chain libraries were amplified separately from the second PCR step onward. To determine each donor's CMV status, fresh PBMCs were stimulated overnight with CMV viral lysate, and IFNgamma production from CD4+ T cells was then assessed. CD4 T cells were positively selected with Miltenyi beads, followed by positive selection of CD8 T cells from the CD4-negative fraction. Cells were stained for CD3, CD4, CD8, CD45RA, CD27 and a live/dead dye and were sorted on a BD Aria II into four subsets based on CD45RA and CD27. Blood was obtained from a few healthy volunteers, and the blood from each volunteer was fractionated into CD4 and CD8 T cells and subsequently into four differentiation subsets. Roughly 0.11 L of peripheral blood was drawn per donor, and PBMC were isolated by Ficoll-Paque PLUS density-gradient centrifugation. Sorted cells were lysed in RLT buffer, after which RNA was extracted using a Qiagen RNeasy kit and stored at -80 degrees C.

Library preparation employed UMI-ligation and nested PCR. To cover both TRBC1 and TRBC2, the beta constant-region primer consisted of an equimolar mix of two oligonucleotides. Four rounds of PCR were used to amplify ligated cDNA, with nested alpha and beta constant-region primers being used together with the SP2 primer. A single-stranded oligonucleotide bearing the SP2 primer plus a 12-nucleotide UMI was ligated onto the 3' end of the cDNA by T4 RNA ligase 1. Incubation of the ligation reaction lasted roughly 20-25 hours at 16 degrees C. PCR2 was typically run as a SYBR Green qPCR and stopped at a predetermined threshold to prevent over-amplification. Every purification after the first one was done using Agencourt AMPure XP magnetic beads. Library quantification was done by Qubit, followed by a TapeStation check on which the main peak was expected at around 650 bp. Pooled libraries were sequenced on an Illumina MiSeq with v2 2x251 paired-end kits, typically giving roughly 0.95-2.1 million reads per sample. Each sample's library went into the pool at roughly 4 nM, and roughly 5-7.5% PhiX was added to help with cluster recognition. In the authors' own workflow: Decombinator assigned V and J genes to Demultiplexor-processed FASTQ reads by tag matching, allowing a single base-pair mismatch. By using UMIs, Collapsinator corrected both sequencing errors and the frequency errors caused by PCR heterogeneity. TCRs were translated and CDR3s were extracted from the conserved cysteine to the FGXG phenylalanine by CDR3Translator, with non-productive sequences being flagged. Gini, Shannon entropy and inverse Simpson indices were computed after subsampling the repertoires to the same number of UMI-defined TCRs. Within the linear range, a power law was fitted to clonotype abundance distributions using maximum likelihood. Similar UMI counts, unique TCR numbers and clonal distributions were obtained with the pipeline and with MIGEC on one naive CD8 sample. In one analysis, naive TCRs that were also found in any memory subset of the same donor were excluded from the naive repertoire. A set of 7,322 CMV-associated CDR3 sequences, compiled from VDJdb and a published dataset, was used to search the repertoires. TCRdb reworked the public reads: Q25 trimming with fastp, MiXCR clone assembly, productive beta chains retained. Every CDR3 protein is listed once, alongside the most common genes and DNA of its rows. None of the V and J calls come from the authors' own analysis; TCRdb made them. For this sample there are about 150,000 distinct CDR3 sequences; about 20% appear just once. 0.1% to 0.11% of the sample is held by the ten biggest clonotypes.

This clonotype was observed a few times. Its recognized antigen is unknown. Per-base qualities were not stored, and no clone one base away is much larger. What was sequenced was naive CD4+ T cells from blood. What this sample's cell subset or site label stands for: naive T cells, CD45RA high CD27+. This chain joins TRBV7-9 to TRBJ2-1; TRBD1 matches 9 bases in the middle. The receptor was derived from a human donor in good health. In nucleotide form, the sequence is TGTGCCAGCAGCCTAACCCCGGGACAGGGATCCGATGAGCAGTTCTTC. Translated, it reads CASSLTPGQGSDEQFF.